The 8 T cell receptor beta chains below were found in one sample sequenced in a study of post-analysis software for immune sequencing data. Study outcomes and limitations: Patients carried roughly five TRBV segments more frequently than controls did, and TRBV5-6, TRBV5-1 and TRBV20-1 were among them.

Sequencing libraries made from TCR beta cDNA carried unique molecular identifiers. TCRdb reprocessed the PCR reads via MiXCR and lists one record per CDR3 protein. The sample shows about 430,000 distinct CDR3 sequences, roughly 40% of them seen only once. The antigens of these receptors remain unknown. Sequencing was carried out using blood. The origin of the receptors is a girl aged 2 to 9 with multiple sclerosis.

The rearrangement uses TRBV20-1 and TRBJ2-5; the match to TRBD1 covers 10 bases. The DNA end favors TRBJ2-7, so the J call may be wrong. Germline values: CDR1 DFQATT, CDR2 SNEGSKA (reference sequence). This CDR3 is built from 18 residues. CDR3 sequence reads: CSARVTDRGLTLSYEQYF. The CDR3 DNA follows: TGCAGTGCTAGAGTCACAGACAGGGGGCTCACATTATCCTACGAGCAGTACTTC.

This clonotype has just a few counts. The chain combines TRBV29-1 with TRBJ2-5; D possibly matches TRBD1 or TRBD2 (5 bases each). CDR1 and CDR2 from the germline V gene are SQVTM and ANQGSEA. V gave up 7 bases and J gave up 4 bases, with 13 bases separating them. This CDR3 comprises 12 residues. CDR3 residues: CSAGTASETQYF. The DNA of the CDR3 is TGCAGCGCAGGGACGGCCTCAGAGACCCAGTACTTC.

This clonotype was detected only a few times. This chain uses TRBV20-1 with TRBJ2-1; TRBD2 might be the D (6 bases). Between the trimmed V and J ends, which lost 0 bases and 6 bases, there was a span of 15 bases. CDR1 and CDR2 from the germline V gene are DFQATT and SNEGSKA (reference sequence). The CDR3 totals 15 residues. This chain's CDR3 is CSARDPTRSGNEQFF. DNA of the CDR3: TGCAGTGCTAGAGACCCGACTAGGAGCGGCAATGAGCAGTTCTTC.

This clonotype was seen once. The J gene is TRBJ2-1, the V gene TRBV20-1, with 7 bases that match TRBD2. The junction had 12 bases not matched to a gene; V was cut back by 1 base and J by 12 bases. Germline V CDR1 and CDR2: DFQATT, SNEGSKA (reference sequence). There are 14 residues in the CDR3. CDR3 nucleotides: TGCAGTGCTAGAGTGAGCAGGCGGGGGATCGGGCAGTTCTTC. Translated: CSARVSRRGIGQFF.

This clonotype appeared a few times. CDR3 protein: CASSGRWPNTEAFF. The CDR3 nucleotides read TGTGCCAGCAGCGGCCGGTGGCCGAACACTGAAGCTTTCTTT. This chain uses TRBV7-8 with TRBJ1-1; D is unresolved. V was pared by 5 bases and J by 1 base, with 11 bases between. The V gene's germline CDR1 is SGHVS and CDR2 FQNEAQ. This CDR3 has 14 amino acids. The complete variable domain, with remaining parts taken from reference TRBV7-8 and TRBJ1-1, reads GAGVSQSPRYKVAKRGQDVALRCDPISGHVSLFWYQQALGQGPEFLTYFQNEAQLDKSGLPSDRFFAERPEGSVSTLKIQRTQQEDSAVYLCASSGRWPNTEAFFGQGTRLTVV.

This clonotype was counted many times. The CDR3 DNA follows: TGTGCCAGCAGTTCTCCCCCGGGACAGGGGAAGTTCTTC. Its protein is CASSSPPGQGKFF. The chain joins TRBV6-5 to TRBJ2-1, with 10 positions matching TRBD1. Germline V gives CDR1 MNHEY, CDR2 SVGAGI. V lost 4 bases to trimming and J lost 14 bases; unmatched junction nucleotides: 8. The CDR3 has 13 amino acids.

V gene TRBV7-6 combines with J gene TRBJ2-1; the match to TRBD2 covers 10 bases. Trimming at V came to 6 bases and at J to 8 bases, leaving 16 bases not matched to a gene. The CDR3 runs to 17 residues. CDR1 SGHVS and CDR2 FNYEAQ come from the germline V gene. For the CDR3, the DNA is TGTGCCAGCAGTCCGCGGGCTAGCGGGAGCCTCGGGGATGAGCAGTTCTTC. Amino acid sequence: CASSPRASGSLGDEQFF.

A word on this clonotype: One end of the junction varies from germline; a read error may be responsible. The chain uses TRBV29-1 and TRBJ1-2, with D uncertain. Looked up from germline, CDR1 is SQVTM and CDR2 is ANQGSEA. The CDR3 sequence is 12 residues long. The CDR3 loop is CSVEGRYYGCTF. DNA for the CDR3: TGCAGCGTTGAAGGGCGGTACTATGGCTGCACCTTC.